This record looks at one T cell receptor beta chain sequence and its context. Each sample's TCRB immunosequencing used 500 to 550 nanograms of biopsy DNA. Repertoires were generated with immunoSEQ multiplex PCR, while TCRdb's copy carries only in-frame clones and drops some. In the table there are about 14,000 clones, around four fifths of which are singletons. The V and J ends lost 6 bases and 4 bases respectively, with 15 bases between them. CDR1 is LNHDA, CDR2 SQIVND, per germline (reference sequence). This CDR3 comprises 14 residues. This sample is part of a study of T cell repertoires in ileal Crohn's disease. In the study overall: Thiopurines (around 11) or anti-TNF agents (around 17) were given postoperatively to about half.

What was sequenced was ileal tissue. The receptor's source is an adult with Crohn's disease. V and J are TRBV19 and TRBJ1-2; D is possibly TRBD1 (6 bases). CDR3 residues: CASSLQGEGYGYTF. The CDR3 nucleotides read TGTGCCAGTAGCCTACAGGGAGAGGGCTATGGCTACACCTTC.